The 23 T cell receptor beta chains below were found in one sample sequenced in a study of blood T cell repertoires in COVID-19 (dated by TCRdb to 2019 to 2021). To prepare the library, the immunoSEQ multiplex PCR assay was applied. TCRdb holds this immuneACCESS table with in-frame rearrangements only. Some clones are missing; in checked studies, unresolved V genes explain under half, and the rest has no known cause. This sample gives roughly 230,000 clones in total; 89% of them show up just once. The ten largest clonotypes hold roughly 4.8% of the sample. The sequenced sample consisted of peripheral blood. The receptors stem from a woman aged 35 to 49 who had recovered from COVID-19.

This chain connects TRBV18 to TRBJ2-7; 9 positions agree with TRBD1. From germline, CDR1 is KGHSH and CDR2 LQKENI. J gave up 4 bases and V 5 bases, and 6 bases lay outside the gene matches. This CDR3 spans 14 amino acids. CDR3 bases: TGTGCCAGCTCAGGACAGGGGATAGGGTACGAGCAGTACTTC. Amino acids: CASSGQGIGYEQYF. The complete variable domain, with remaining parts taken from reference TRBV18 and TRBJ2-7, reads NAGVMQNPRHLVRRRGQEARLRCSPMKGHSHVYWYRQLPEEGLKFMVYLQKENIIDESGMPKERFSAEFPKEGPSILRIQQVVRGDSAAYFCASSGQGIGYEQYFGPGTRLTVT.

The chain joins TRBV7-6 to TRBJ2-2; 8 nucleotides align to TRBD2. The CDR3 sequence is 16 residues long. Germline loops: CDR1 SGHVS, CDR2 FNYEAQ. V lost 7 bases to trimming and J lost 4 bases; unmatched junction nucleotides: 11. The CDR3 sequence: CASTKRLASGTGELFF. In DNA form, the CDR3 reads TGTGCCAGCACCAAAAGACTAGCGTCGGGCACCGGGGAGCTGTTTTTT.

CDR3 nucleotide sequence: TGTGCCAGCAGTGAACGGAGGGACAGGGCTCATCAGCCCCAGCATTTT. Its translation is CASSERRDRAHQPQHF. The chain recombines TRBV6-1 with TRBJ1-5; 9 bases match TRBD1. The germline gives CDR1 MNHNS, CDR2 SASEGT. CDR3 length equals 16 residues. The ends lost 2 bases at V and 5 bases at J; junction bases unmatched: 7.

This chain links TRBV27 with TRBJ2-2, with TRBD1 matching over 10 bases. The germline gives CDR1 MNHEY, CDR2 SMNVEV (reference sequence). V shed 7 bases, J shed 5 bases, and the junction held 4 bases outside the gene matches. The CDR3 extends over 14 amino acids. The CDR3 nucleotides read TGTGCCAGCACTACGGGACAGGGGACCGGGGAGCTGTTTTTT. It is translated as CASTTGQGTGELFF.

V gene TRBV18 combines with J gene TRBJ2-3; D might be TRBD2 (5 bases). The CDR3 is made up of 15 amino acids. V was trimmed by 6 bases and J by 2 bases, leaving 15 bases between them. Germline assignment: CDR1 KGHSH and CDR2 LQKENI. This CDR3 reads CASSPSGTNTDTQYF. The CDR3 DNA follows: TGTGCCAGCTCGCCGAGCGGCACCAACACAGATACGCAGTATTTT.

Only one count was recorded for this clone. In nucleotides, the CDR3 is TGTGCCAGCAGGACTAGCGGGAGTTTTAGCGAGCAGTACGTC. This codes for CASRTSGSFSEQYV. V is TRBV6-6 and J is TRBJ2-7, with 12 bases matching TRBD2. Germline lookup yields CDR1 MNHNY and CDR2 SVGAGI (reference sequence). The CDR3 is 14 amino acids. Trimming took 6 bases from V and 6 from J; bases not matched to a gene: 6.

This clone was recorded once. The chain recombines TRBV7-2 with TRBJ2-1, with TRBD2 matching over 8 bases. The J segment lost 7 bases and the V segment lost 0 bases, leaving 8 bases of the junction unmatched. This CDR3 is built from 16 residues. Germline loops: CDR1 SGHTA, CDR2 FQGNSA. The CDR3 loop is CASSLAGSGNLNEQFF. The CDR3 nucleotides read TGTGCCAGCAGCTTAGCGGGTAGCGGGAATTTGAATGAGCAGTTCTTC.

The rearrangement uses TRBV29-1 and TRBJ2-3, with D possibly matching TRBD1 (5 bases). V was trimmed by 3 bases and J by 4 bases, leaving 11 bases between them. The CDR3 spans 13 residues. In germline, CDR1 is SQVTM, CDR2 ANQGSEA. The CDR3 DNA is TGCAGCGTTGATGCGCAGGGATCAGATACGCAGTATTTT. It translates to CSVDAQGSDTQYF.

This chain links TRBV10-3 with TRBJ2-5; D may be TRBD2 (6 bases). With 8 bases removed from V and 2 bases from J, the gap between germline ends came to 12 bases. Germline lookup yields CDR1 ENHRY and CDR2 SYGVKD. This CDR3 is 13 amino acids long. In nucleotides, the CDR3 is TGTGCCATCCGGGGGACCCCGCAAGAGACCCAGTACTTC. It translates to CAIRGTPQETQYF.

The chain recombines TRBV10-3 with TRBJ2-3, with D tentatively TRBD2 (5 bases). V was pared by 2 bases and J by 5 bases, with 8 bases between. The CDR3 covers 13 residues. Germline V gene sequence: CDR1 ENHRY, CDR2 SYGVKD. The CDR3 sequence: CAISEEAGDTQYF. The CDR3 coding sequence is TGTGCCATCAGTGAGGAGGCGGGAGATACGCAGTATTTT.

V and J are TRBV2 and TRBJ1-2; the match to TRBD1 covers 7 bases. The CDR3 consists of 15 residues. Trimming at V came to 6 bases and at J to 4 bases, leaving 11 bases not matched to a gene. Germline values: CDR1 SNHLY, CDR2 FYNNEI. For the CDR3, the DNA is TGTGCCAGCAGACAAATACAGGGGAATAGCTATGGCTACACCTTC. Translated, it gives CASRQIQGNSYGYTF.

The V call is TRBV3-1 (or the pseudogene TRBV3-2), the J call TRBJ1-1, with TRBD1 as a possible D gene (6 bases). Germline CDR1 LGHDT, CDR2 YNNKEL (reference sequence). The length of the CDR3 is 12 residues. V was cut by 3 bases and J by 5 bases, with 7 bases left in between. The CDR3 DNA reads TGTGCCAGCAGCCACCAGGGGACTGAAGCTTTCTTT. The encoded protein is CASSHQGTEAFF.

As to this clone: The conserved closing phenylalanine or tryptophan is absent in this CDR3, likely reflecting a read error. It is unclear where the CDR3 begins or ends on the DNA, so no DNA is shown, and the CDR3 is as TCRdb lists it. The chain uses TRBV6-1 and TRBJ2-3; TRBD1, the D gene given by the table, was not confirmed from the DNA. Counting both end residues, the CDR3 totals 13 amino acids. Germline CDR1 and CDR2: MNHNS and SASEGT. The CDR3 sequence is CASSEWWDRAIQG.

This chain uses TRBV14 with TRBJ2-1, with 8 bases that match TRBD1. This CDR3 comprises 13 residues. J gave up 7 bases and V 5 bases, and 4 bases lay outside the gene matches. The germline V gene has CDR1 SGHDN and CDR2 FVKESK. CDR3 region: CASSFRTGNEQFF. The CDR3 coding sequence is TGTGCCAGCAGCTTTAGGACAGGGAATGAGCAGTTCTTC.

The chain uses TRBV19 and TRBJ1-4; D call uncertain. V was cut by 7 bases and J by 4 bases, with 4 bases left in between. This CDR3 spans 11 amino acids. Germline values: CDR1 LNHDA, CDR2 SQIVND (reference sequence). The CDR3 nucleotides read TGTGCCAGTACCCATAATGAAAAACTGTTTTTT. Translated, it gives CASTHNEKLFF.

This clone was seen only a few times. J is TRBJ2-1 and V is TRBV21-1; TRBD1 is taken as the D call from the table, unchecked against the DNA. TRBV21-1 is a listed pseudogene. The CDR3 has 15 residues. The CDR3 sequence is CAGRPGQVPYNEQFF. The CDR3 DNA sequence: TGTGCCGGCAGACCGGGACAAGTTCCCTACAATGAGCAGTTCTTC.

CDR3 DNA: TGTGCCAGTGGAGGGGGCCTATACAATGAGCAGTTCTTC. This codes for CASGGGLYNEQFF. The chain recombines TRBV12-3 or TRBV12-4 with TRBJ2-1, with a tentative D call TRBD1 (7 bases). The V end lost 9 bases, the J end lost 4 bases, and 13 bases lay between the germline ends. This CDR3 spans 13 amino acids.

Only a few counts were recorded for this clone. The chain links TRBV6-5 to TRBJ1-2, with 7 bases identical to TRBD1. Trimming cost V 6 bases and J 0 bases; bases outside gene matches: 7. This CDR3 spans 15 amino acids. The germline V gene encodes CDR1 MNHEY and CDR2 SVGAGI. The DNA of the CDR3 is TGTGCCAGCAGCCCAGGGACAGACTCTAACTATGGCTACACCTTC. It is translated as CASSPGTDSNYGYTF.

V usage is TRBV6-5 and J usage is TRBJ2-5, with D perhaps TRBD2 (6 bases). Trimming left V 7 bases short and J 5 bases short, with 14 bases between. In germline, CDR1 is MNHEY, CDR2 SVGAGI. The CDR3 runs to 13 residues. The DNA for the CDR3 is TGTGCCAGCACTCTCCATCGGGAGGAGACCCAGTACTTC. It specifies CASTLHREETQYF.

This chain uses TRBV2 with TRBJ2-1; TRBD2 matches 14 bases. V shed 9 bases and J 3 bases; nucleotides not matched to a gene: 13. The CDR3 consists of 18 residues. CDR1 and CDR2 (germline): SNHLY, FYNNEI. CDR3 sequence: CARQSGTSGGHFYNEQFF. The CDR3 region has the DNA TGTGCCAGACAATCCGGGACTAGCGGGGGCCATTTCTACAATGAGCAGTTCTTC.

The gene calls are TRBV10-3 and TRBJ2-1; 10 nucleotides align to TRBD2. The ends lost 0 bases at V and 9 bases at J; junction bases unmatched: 5. The CDR3 covers 15 residues. Per the germline V gene, CDR1 is ENHRY and CDR2 is SYGVKD. The CDR3 DNA reads as TGTGCCATCAGTGAGTCGCTAGCGGGGGTGGGTGAGCAGTTCTTC. Amino acid sequence: CAISESLAGVGEQFF.

The genes are TRBV3-1 (or the pseudogene TRBV3-2) and TRBJ2-2; D gene uncertain. The CDR3 extends over 17 amino acids. Germline-derived CDR1 and CDR2 are LGHDT and YNNKEL (reference sequence). V lost 1 base and J 4 bases, leaving 16 bases between the germline ends. The CDR3 DNA reads as TGTGCCAGCAGCCAAGTCTCACCCGTGGCCCTCACCGGGGAGCTGTTTTTT. Translating gives CASSQVSPVALTGELFF.

This clone was found a few times. The chain recombines TRBV7-9 with TRBJ2-5; weak D call: TRBD2 (5 bases). Germline lookup yields CDR1 SEHNR and CDR2 FQNEAQ (reference sequence). CDR3 length equals 13 residues. The CDR3 reads CASEGQLGETQYF. The CDR3 region has the DNA TGTGCGTCCGAGGGCCAATTAGGAGAGACCCAGTACTTC.